A selection of T cell receptor beta chains follows, all from one sample in a study of CD8+CD57+ T cells in acquired aplastic anemia. TCRdb used MiXCR to reprocess the reads, holding one entry per CDR3 protein. The sample records about 80,000 distinct CDR3 sequences, approximately 46% being singletons. The source material was sorted CD4+, CD8+, or CD8+CD57+ T cells (not recorded which) from PBMCs. These receptors all stem from a human donor in good health, serving as a control. CDR3s include the opening cysteine and the closing phenylalanine or tryptophan. The order of the fields is V gene, clone size, D gene, J gene, CDR3 protein, CDR3 DNA. D genes are given only for firm matches. Some rows mark clone size as missing; the rest say once, few, many or name a class of expanded clone.

v_call: TRBV25-1
clone_size: -
d_call: TRBD1
j_call: TRBJ2-7
cdr3_aa: CASSSGQGYYEQYF
cdr3_nt: TGTGCCAGCAGTTCGGGACAGGGATACTACGAGCAGTACTTC

v_call: TRBV5-1
clone_size: -
d_call: TRBD2
j_call: TRBJ2-4
cdr3_aa: CASSLDPSGALAKNIQYF
cdr3_nt: TGCGCCAGCAGCTTGGACCCTAGCGGGGCGCTAGCCAAAAACATTCAGTACTTC

v_call: TRBV15
clone_size: -
d_call: -
j_call: TRBJ1-1
cdr3_aa: CATSRDPVNTEAFF
cdr3_nt: TGTGCCACCAGCAGAGATCCGGTGAACACTGAAGCTTTCTTT

v_call: TRBV4-2
clone_size: many
d_call: -
j_call: TRBJ2-1
cdr3_aa: CASSPYGNEQFF
cdr3_nt: TGTGCCAGCAGCCCATATGGGAATGAGCAGTTCTTC

v_call: TRBV12-3/TRBV12-4
clone_size: -
d_call: -
j_call: TRBJ2-1
cdr3_aa: CASGPRDNEQFF
cdr3_nt: TGTGCCAGCGGTCCGCGGGACAATGAGCAGTTCTTC

v_call: TRBV27
clone_size: -
d_call: -
j_call: TRBJ2-1
cdr3_aa: CASTLSGDYNEQFF
cdr3_nt: TGTGCCAGCACCCTATCGGGTGACTACAATGAGCAGTTCTTC

v_call: TRBV25-1
clone_size: -
d_call: -
j_call: TRBJ1-1
cdr3_aa: CASRGLLNTEAFF
cdr3_nt: TGTGCCAGCAGGGGACTCCTGAACACTGAAGCTTTCTTT

v_call: TRBV7-9
clone_size: -
d_call: -
j_call: TRBJ1-2
cdr3_aa: CASSQGEGGARYTF
cdr3_nt: TGTGCCAGCAGCCAAGGAGAGGGGGGTGCGCGCTACACCTTC

v_call: TRBV7-9
clone_size: many
d_call: TRBD2
j_call: TRBJ2-1
cdr3_aa: CASSPGGHEQFF
cdr3_nt: TGTGCCAGCAGCCCGGGGGGGCATGAGCAGTTCTTC

v_call: TRBV20-1
clone_size: few
d_call: TRBD2
j_call: TRBJ2-5
cdr3_aa: CSARDFRGGLQETQYF
cdr3_nt: TGCAGTGCTAGAGATTTTCGGGGGGGACTCCAAGAGACCCAGTACTTC

v_call: TRBV10-1
clone_size: -
d_call: -
j_call: TRBJ1-1
cdr3_aa: CASSESTVGTEAFF
cdr3_nt: TGCGCCAGCAGTGAGTCGACAGTCGGTACTGAAGCTTTCTTT

v_call: TRBV20-1
clone_size: many
d_call: TRBD2
j_call: TRBJ2-1
cdr3_aa: CSARGLAGVDEQFF
cdr3_nt: TGCAGTGCTAGAGGACTAGCGGGGGTCGATGAGCAGTTCTTC

v_call: TRBV2
clone_size: few
d_call: -
j_call: TRBJ1-1
cdr3_aa: CASIKGWDTEAFF
cdr3_nt: TGTGCCAGCATTAAGGGCTGGGACACTGAAGCTTTCTTT

v_call: TRBV19
clone_size: -
d_call: TRBD1
j_call: TRBJ1-2
cdr3_aa: CASGDRGQGYTF
cdr3_nt: TGTGCCAGTGGGGACAGGGGTCAAGGCTACACCTTC

v_call: TRBV7-9
clone_size: many
d_call: -
j_call: TRBJ1-1
cdr3_aa: CASSVGYGSSENTEAFF
cdr3_nt: TGTGCCAGCAGCGTCGGATACGGGTCTAGTGAGAACACTGAAGCTTTCTTT

v_call: TRBV5-1
clone_size: many
d_call: TRBD1
j_call: TRBJ1-2
cdr3_aa: CASSGGGASYGYTF
cdr3_nt: TGCGCCAGCAGCGGAGGGGGCGCGAGCTATGGCTACACCTTC

v_call: TRBV10-3
clone_size: -
d_call: -
j_call: TRBJ1-2
cdr3_aa: CAISVGSRGYTF
cdr3_nt: TGTGCCATCAGTGTGGGGTCACGGGGCTACACCTTC

v_call: TRBV6-5
clone_size: -
d_call: -
j_call: TRBJ1-5
cdr3_aa: CASGYGQGTPQHF
cdr3_nt: TGTGCCAGCGGTTACGGTCAAGGGACCCCCCAGCATTTT

v_call: TRBV6-2/TRBV6-3
clone_size: many
d_call: -
j_call: TRBJ2-7
cdr3_aa: CASSDPPPASYEQYF
cdr3_nt: TGTGCCAGCAGTGACCCTCCCCCTGCCTCCTACGAGCAGTACTTC

v_call: TRBV29-1
clone_size: -
d_call: TRBD1
j_call: TRBJ2-5
cdr3_aa: CSVARDRGELETQYF
cdr3_nt: TGCAGCGTTGCCCGGGACAGGGGGGAGTTAGAGACCCAGTACTTC

v_call: TRBV24-1
clone_size: -
d_call: -
j_call: TRBJ1-5
cdr3_aa: CATGAGLADTQHF
cdr3_nt: TGTGCCACCGGTGCTGGTTTGGCGGATACGCAGCATTTT

v_call: TRBV6-2/TRBV6-3
clone_size: -
d_call: -
j_call: TRBJ1-2
cdr3_aa: CASSYDGGRGNYGYTF
cdr3_nt: TGTGCCAGCAGTTACGACGGGGGTAGGGGGAACTATGGCTACACCTTC

v_call: TRBV25-1
clone_size: -
d_call: -
j_call: TRBJ2-1
cdr3_aa: CASSDPGGSYNEQFF
cdr3_nt: TGTGCCAGCAGTGATCCCGGAGGCTCCTACAATGAGCAGTTCTTC

v_call: TRBV24-1
clone_size: few
d_call: -
j_call: TRBJ2-7
cdr3_aa: CATSDRTGTYEQYF
cdr3_nt: TGTGCCACCAGTGATCGGACGGGGACCTACGAGCAGTACTTC

v_call: TRBV10-3
clone_size: -
d_call: -
j_call: TRBJ1-1
cdr3_aa: CAISGLGTEAFF
cdr3_nt: TGTGCCATCAGTGGCCTAGGGACTGAAGCTTTCTTT

v_call: TRBV12-3/TRBV12-4
clone_size: few
d_call: TRBD2
j_call: TRBJ2-3
cdr3_aa: CASTSGLAGDTQYF
cdr3_nt: TGTGCCAGCACCTCGGGACTAGCGGGAGATACGCAGTATTTT

v_call: TRBV19
clone_size: -
d_call: -
j_call: TRBJ2-1
cdr3_aa: CASKVAVTNNEQFF
cdr3_nt: TGTGCCAGTAAAGTGGCCGTTACGAACAATGAGCAGTTCTTC

v_call: TRBV11-1
clone_size: many
d_call: -
j_call: TRBJ2-5
cdr3_aa: CASSPEFGTLNMKEQETQYF
cdr3_nt: TGTGCCAGCAGCCCAGAGTTCGGGACACTGAACATGAAGGAACAAGAGACCCAGTACTTC

v_call: TRBV4-2
clone_size: few
d_call: -
j_call: TRBJ1-4
cdr3_aa: CASSPPMLVANEKLFF
cdr3_nt: TGTGCCAGCAGCCCGCCAATGCTGGTGGCTAATGAAAAACTGTTTTTT

v_call: TRBV20-1
clone_size: -
d_call: TRBD2
j_call: TRBJ2-5
cdr3_aa: CSSLGTSGGRQETQYF
cdr3_nt: TGCAGTTCCCTAGGGACTAGCGGGGGCCGCCAAGAGACCCAGTACTTC

v_call: TRBV2
clone_size: many
d_call: TRBD2
j_call: TRBJ2-7
cdr3_aa: CASSSGNEQYF
cdr3_nt: TGTGCCAGCAGTAGCGGGAACGAGCAGTACTTC

v_call: TRBV7-2
clone_size: -
d_call: -
j_call: TRBJ1-5
cdr3_aa: CAARGGNQPQHF
cdr3_nt: TGTGCCGCGAGGGGCGGCAATCAGCCCCAGCATTTT

v_call: TRBV5-8
clone_size: many
d_call: TRBD1
j_call: TRBJ2-3
cdr3_aa: CASSSGTGTDTQYF
cdr3_nt: TGTGCCAGCAGCTCCGGGACAGGGACAGATACGCAGTATTTT

v_call: TRBV2
clone_size: -
d_call: TRBD1
j_call: TRBJ1-5
cdr3_aa: CASRGTAQQPQHF
cdr3_nt: TGTGCCAGCAGGGGGACAGCCCAACAGCCCCAGCATTTT

v_call: TRBV10-3
clone_size: many
d_call: -
j_call: TRBJ2-5
cdr3_aa: CAISESSFSSQETQYF
cdr3_nt: TGTGCCATCAGTGAGTCGTCATTTTCATCCCAAGAGACCCAGTACTTC

v_call: TRBV12-5
clone_size: -
d_call: -
j_call: TRBJ2-1
cdr3_aa: CASGLGNEQFF
cdr3_nt: TGTGCTAGTGGTTTGGGCAATGAGCAGTTCTTC

v_call: TRBV7-9
clone_size: many
d_call: -
j_call: TRBJ2-5
cdr3_aa: CASSARLEGETQYF
cdr3_nt: TGTGCCAGCAGCGCGCGACTAGAAGGAGAGACCCAGTACTTC

v_call: TRBV6-1
clone_size: few
d_call: -
j_call: TRBJ1-6
cdr3_aa: CASSPTGTANSPLHF
cdr3_nt: TGTGCCAGCAGTCCTACAGGGACTGCTAATTCACCCCTCCACTTT

v_call: TRBV6-1
clone_size: many
d_call: -
j_call: TRBJ2-7
cdr3_aa: CASSQNTYEQYF
cdr3_nt: TGTGCCAGCAGCCAAAACACCTACGAGCAGTACTTC

v_call: TRBV5-1
clone_size: -
d_call: -
j_call: TRBJ1-1
cdr3_aa: CASTWRDGYEAFF
cdr3_nt: TGCGCCAGCACTTGGCGCGACGGGTATGAAGCTTTCTTT

v_call: TRBV6-1
clone_size: -
d_call: -
j_call: TRBJ1-5
cdr3_aa: CASSRERGNQPQHF
cdr3_nt: TGTGCCAGTAGCAGGGAGAGGGGCAATCAGCCCCAGCATTTT

v_call: TRBV25-1
clone_size: -
d_call: TRBD2
j_call: TRBJ2-3
cdr3_aa: CASSETPAGGTDTQYF
cdr3_nt: TGTGCCAGCAGTGAAACCCCGGCGGGGGGCACAGATACGCAGTATTTT

v_call: TRBV12-3/TRBV12-4
clone_size: many
d_call: -
j_call: TRBJ1-3
cdr3_aa: CASLSTGTNTIYF
cdr3_nt: TGTGCCAGCTTATCGACGGGGACGAACACCATATATTTT

v_call: TRBV9
clone_size: many
d_call: -
j_call: TRBJ1-1
cdr3_aa: CASSVAGNTEAFF
cdr3_nt: TGTGCCAGCAGCGTAGCAGGGAACACTGAAGCTTTCTTT

v_call: TRBV6-1
clone_size: many
d_call: -
j_call: TRBJ1-2
cdr3_aa: CASSTPPPDTRGGYTF
cdr3_nt: TGTGCCAGCAGCACCCCACCACCTGATACGCGGGGTGGCTACACCTTC

v_call: TRBV2
clone_size: once
d_call: -
j_call: TRBJ2-3
cdr3_aa: CASSEAGEADTQYF
cdr3_nt: TGTGCCAGCAGTGAAGCCGGGGAGGCAGATACGCAGTATTTT

v_call: TRBV20-1
clone_size: -
d_call: -
j_call: TRBJ1-6
cdr3_aa: CSARGGKGSPLHF
cdr3_nt: TGCAGTGCTAGGGGCGGGAAAGGTTCACCCCTCCACTTT

v_call: TRBV2
clone_size: many
d_call: -
j_call: TRBJ1-5
cdr3_aa: CATSPFQGQPQHF
cdr3_nt: TGTGCCACCAGTCCATTTCAGGGTCAGCCCCAGCATTTT

v_call: TRBV7-6
clone_size: many
d_call: -
j_call: TRBJ2-3
cdr3_aa: CASSWGGTDTQYF
cdr3_nt: TGTGCCAGCAGCTGGGGAGGCACAGATACGCAGTATTTT